Described below is a single TCR beta chain sequence and its context. This sample was included in a study of shared clonotypes between healthy human individuals. Whole-study context: A couple of women and a few men aged 18 to 49 made up the donors.

This table comes from immunoSEQ multiplex PCR, and its TCRdb copy is limited to in-frame clones, with some not included. The sample shows about 490,000 clones, roughly four fifths of them seen only once. The TCR comes from a woman aged 40-49 years in good health. Some clones in this sample may be carry-over from other donors' samples. The sample comprised PBMCs.

The CDR3 DNA follows: TGTGCCAGCAGGGGGTATGAGACCCAGTACTTC. This gives the protein CASRGYETQYF. The genes are TRBV6-5 and TRBJ2-5, with D unclear. CDR1 MNHEY and CDR2 SVGAGI come from the germline V gene. V dropped 6 bases and J dropped 5 bases, with 7 bases sitting between them. The CDR3 contains 11 residues.